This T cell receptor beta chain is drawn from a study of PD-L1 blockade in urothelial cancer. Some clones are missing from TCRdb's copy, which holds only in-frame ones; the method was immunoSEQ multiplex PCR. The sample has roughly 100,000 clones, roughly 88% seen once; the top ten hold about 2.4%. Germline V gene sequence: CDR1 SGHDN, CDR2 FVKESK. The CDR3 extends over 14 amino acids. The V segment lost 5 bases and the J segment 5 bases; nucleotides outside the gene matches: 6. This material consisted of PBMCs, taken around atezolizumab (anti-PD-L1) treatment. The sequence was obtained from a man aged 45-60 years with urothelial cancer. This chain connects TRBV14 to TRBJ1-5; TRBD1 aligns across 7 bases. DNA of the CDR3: TGTGCCAGCAGCGCGACAGGGTTGCATCAGCCCCAGCATTTT. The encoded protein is CASSATGLHQPQHF.